The sequence of this T cell receptor beta chain was determined in a study of cytomegalovirus exposure and HLA in healthy donors. The study, taken as a whole, reports: A later look showed TCR association rates differing by HLA locus, highest for DRB1 and lowest for HLA-C. Many donors carried some public TCRs, although rarity characterized most TCR sequences.

Comments on this clone: Its antigen is unknown.

V lost 6 bases and J lost 0, with 12 bases in between. CDR3 size: 14 residues. Germline CDR1 is SGHRS and CDR2 is YFSETQ. PCR primers comprised 60 Vbeta and 13 Jbeta primers. Assay used: immunoSEQ multiplex PCR; TCRdb lists only in-frame clones, some missing. The sample contains around 190,000 clones, 70% to 80% of which appear only once. This chain uses TRBV5-1 with TRBJ1-1; possibly TRBD1 for D (6 bases). This receptor was obtained from a woman in her forties or fifties in good health and CMV-seronegative. Sequencing was performed on PBMCs. CDR3 coding DNA: TGCGCCAGCACTCCAGGGGACCTGAACACTGAAGCTTTCTTT. Residues: CASTPGDLNTEAFF.